The 25 T cell receptor beta chains below come from one sample, sequenced in a study of CD8+CD57+ T cells in acquired aplastic anemia (dated by TCRdb to 2017 to 2018). Reads for this sample came from an Illumina HiSeq 2000. Profiling of TCR beta VDJ combinations and CDR3 sequences used genomic DNA as the template. TCRdb reanalyzed the raw reads on its own, using fastp at Q25 for trimming and MiXCR for clone calling, and kept in-frame beta chains. When rows share a CDR3 protein, they turn into one entry using the most common DNA and genes. The sample data list 200,000 to 250,000 distinct CDR3 sequences, and over 55% of these were observed just once. 25% to 35% of the sample is taken by the ten largest. Sequences were obtained from sorted CD4+, CD8+, or CD8+CD57+ T cells (not recorded which) from PBMCs. The receptor source for this set is a human donor in good health.

This chain joins TRBV5-1 and TRBJ2-3; weak D call: TRBD1 (5 bases). V lost 3 bases to trimming and J lost 3 bases, with 14 bases between them. CDR3 length: 15 residues. Germline CDR1 is SGHRS and CDR2 is YFSETQ. This CDR3 reads CASSYGRAGTDTQYF. The DNA of the CDR3 is TGCGCCAGCAGCTACGGCCGCGCAGGGACAGATACGCAGTATTTT.

As concerns this clonotype: Possible read error: a much larger clone is one base away. The chain couples TRBV4-1 to TRBJ2-1; a possible D gene is TRBD1 (6 bases). The CDR3 spans 14 residues. Trimming cost V 0 bases and J 4 bases, with 7 bases left between them. Germline CDR1 and CDR2: MGHRA and YSYEKL. The CDR3 is CASSQEQGYNEQFF. CDR3 in DNA: TGCGCCAGCAGCCAAGAACAGGGATACAATGAGCAGTTCTTC.

This clonotype has just a few counts. Just one base apart from a much larger clone, this may be a read error. The CDR3 DNA reads TGTGCCAGCAACGCTGGGTTGGATTGCTACACCTTC. Translating gives CASNAGLDCYTF. V is TRBV5-4 and J is TRBJ1-2, with no clear D. This CDR3 spans 12 amino acids. V lost 6 bases to trimming and J lost 9 bases, with 15 bases between them. In germline, CDR1 is SGHNT, CDR2 YYREEE (reference sequence). The whole variable domain, remainder taken from reference TRBV5-4 and TRBJ1-2, is ETGVTQSPTHLIKTRGQQVTLRCSSQSGHNTVSWYQQALGQGPQFIFQYYREEENGRGNFPPRFSGLQFPNYSSELNVNALELDDSALYLCASNAGLDCYTFGSGTRLTVV.

V and J are TRBV20-1 and TRBJ2-1; 9 nucleotides align to TRBD2. Germline loops: CDR1 DFQATT, CDR2 SNEGSKA (reference sequence). The CDR3 contains 13 residues. This CDR3 is CRAGGSSYNEQFF. DNA of the CDR3: TGCAGGGCGGGGGGGAGCTCCTACAATGAGCAGTTCTTC.

The chain joins TRBV2 to TRBJ2-2; D assignment may be TRBD1 or TRBD2 (5 bases each). Between the trimmed V and J ends, which lost 2 bases and 4 bases, there was a span of 11 bases. This CDR3 has 15 amino acids. The germline gives CDR1 SNHLY, CDR2 FYNNEI. The CDR3 DNA is TGTGCCAGCAGTGAAAGGGGCAGCGGCACCGGGGAGCTGTTTTTT. Translated: CASSERGSGTGELFF.

This chain connects TRBV5-1 to TRBJ1-4; D might be TRBD1 (6 bases). From germline, CDR1 is SGHRS and CDR2 YFSETQ. The CDR3 loop spans 13 amino acids. Trimming removed 9 bases from V and 0 bases from J, with 9 bases in between. The CDR3 loop reads CATRGSTNEKLFF. In nucleotides, the CDR3 is TGCGCCACCAGGGGCTCAACTAATGAAAAACTGTTTTTT.

J is TRBJ2-7 and V is TRBV20-1; 11 bases match TRBD2. Looked up from germline, CDR1 is DFQATT and CDR2 is SNEGSKA (reference sequence). The CDR3 spans 14 residues. V dropped 3 bases and J dropped 1; count of bases not matched to a gene: 2. The CDR3: CSARTSGVSYEQYF. The CDR3 coding sequence is TGCAGTGCTAGGACTAGCGGGGTTTCCTACGAGCAGTACTTC.

The table lists this clonotype with a few counts. The rearrangement links TRBV20-1 to TRBJ1-2; D is undetermined. The germline gives CDR1 DFQATT, CDR2 SNEGSKA (reference sequence). CDR3 length equals 14 residues. V lost 6 bases and J 5 bases, leaving 19 bases between the germline ends. CDR3 sequence (DNA): TGCAGTGCCAGATCGGGAGGCAATATATATGGCTACACCTTC. Translating it yields CSARSGGNIYGYTF.

In this sample, this clonotype turned up a few times. The rearrangement links TRBV2 to TRBJ1-4; 7 nucleotides match TRBD1. Germline V gene data show CDR1 as SNHLY and CDR2 as FYNNEI. The trim removed 6 bases at V and 7 bases at J, leaving 8 bases unmatched. The CDR3 length is 14 residues. The CDR3 is CASRDRTGLEKLFF. CDR3 nucleotides: TGTGCCAGCAGGGATAGGACAGGCCTTGAAAAACTGTTTTTT.

This chain uses TRBV7-2 with TRBJ2-5; 8 bases align to TRBD1. CDR3 length: 13 amino acids. V lost 7 bases, J lost 5 bases, and 6 bases stayed unmatched. Germline CDR1 and CDR2: SGHTA and FQGNSA. The CDR3, as DNA: TGTGCCAGCACCATAAACAGGGGGGAGACCCAGTACTTC. Translating gives CASTINRGETQYF.

This clonotype showed up many times. J is TRBJ2-2 and V is TRBV7-6; the match to TRBD2 covers 9 bases. The CDR3 sequence is 16 residues long. The germline CDR1 and CDR2 sequences are SGHVS and FNYEAQ. Germline trimming cut 5 bases from V and 2 bases from J; bases unmatched to any gene: 6. The CDR3, as DNA: TGTGCCAGCAGCCTACCTAGCGGGGCCAACACCGGGGAGCTGTTTTTT. Encoded protein: CASSLPSGANTGELFF. Complete variable domain (other parts from reference TRBV7-6 and TRBJ2-2): GAGVSQSPRYKVTKRGQDVALRCDPISGHVSLYWYRQALGQGPEFLTYFNYEAQQDKSGLPNDRFSAERPEGSISTLTIQRTEQRDSAMYRCASSLPSGANTGELFFGEGSRLTVL.

This clonotype was found many times. This rearrangement joins TRBV15 to TRBJ2-2; D tentatively reads TRBD1 or TRBD2 (5 bases each). V lost 8 bases to trimming and J lost 6 bases, with 13 bases between them. This CDR3 contains 13 residues. Germline V CDR1 and CDR2: LNHNV, YYDKDF (reference sequence). The DNA for the CDR3 is TGTGCCACCCCCGGGGCGCAGGCCGGGGAGCTGTTTTTT. Amino acid sequence: CATPGAQAGELFF. The full variable domain, with the rest looked up from reference TRBV15 and TRBJ2-2, is DAMVIQNPRYQVTQFGKPVTLSCSQTLNHNVMYWYQQKSSQAPKLLFHYYDKDFNNEADTPDNFQSRRPNTSFCFLDIRSPGLGDTAMYLCATPGAQAGELFFGEGSRLTVL.

The V and J genes are TRBV5-6 and TRBJ2-7; D is uncertain. The CDR3 length is 13 residues. The germline V gene encodes CDR1 SGHDT and CDR2 YYEEEE. V lost 4 bases and J lost 5, with 13 bases in between. CDR3 coding DNA: TGTGCCAGCAGCCCACCGACATACAACGAGCAGTACTTC. Its protein product is CASSPPTYNEQYF. The full variable domain, in which reference TRBV5-6 and TRBJ2-7 provide the parts outside the CDR3, is DAGVTQSPTHLIKTRGQQVTLRCSPKSGHDTVSWYQQALGQGPQFIFQYYEEEERQRGNFPDRFSGHQFPNYSSELNVNALLLGDSALYLCASSPPTYNEQYFGPGTRLTVT.

In its sample, this clonotype was seen many times. The chain joins TRBV11-2 to TRBJ2-5; 9 positions agree with TRBD2. This CDR3 contains 15 residues. Germline values: CDR1 SGHAT, CDR2 FQNNGV. J gave up 2 bases and V 3 bases, and 4 bases lay outside the gene matches. The CDR3 DNA sequence: TGTGCCAGCAGCTTTTGGGCGGGGGGGCAAGAGACCCAGTACTTC. It specifies CASSFWAGGQETQYF.

This clonotype showed up many times. V is TRBV4-3 and J is TRBJ2-1; 7 nucleotides match TRBD2. V shed 0 bases and J 8 bases; nucleotides not matched to a gene: 7. CDR1 LGHNA and CDR2 YSLEER come from the germline V gene. The CDR3 has 15 residues. CDR3 amino acids: CASSQETSWIDEQFF. CDR3 nucleotide sequence: TGCGCCAGCAGCCAAGAGACTAGCTGGATCGATGAGCAGTTCTTC.

The table lists this clonotype with many counts. The V gene is TRBV12-3 or TRBV12-4, the J gene TRBJ2-5; D may match TRBD1 or TRBD2 (5 bases each). The V end was cut by 2 bases, the J end by 2 bases, with 9 bases between. CDR3 length equals 14 residues. The CDR3 here is CASSLWGRQETQYF. The DNA for the CDR3 is TGTGCCAGCAGTTTATGGGGACGGCAAGAGACCCAGTACTTC.

The rearrangement joins TRBV25-1 to TRBJ1-3; 9 bases are a match to TRBD1. The CDR3 covers 15 residues. Germline V gene sequence: CDR1 MGHDK, CDR2 SYGVNS. The junction had 11 bases not matched to a gene; V was cut back by 11 bases and J by 3 bases. CDR3 bases: TGTGCCCCAAACCACGGACAGGGGATTGGAAACACCATATATTTT. This gives the protein CAPNHGQGIGNTIYF.

V gene TRBV7-2 combines with J gene TRBJ2-2; TRBD1 is a possible D gene (5 bases). The CDR3 has 17 amino acids. Per germline, CDR1 SGHTA and CDR2 FQGNSA. Trimming removed 7 bases at V and 5 bases at J, with 23 bases between. The CDR3 DNA reads TGTGCCAGCATCCAAAGGGGCTCCCGAGATTGGACCGGGGAGCTGTTTTTT. It specifies CASIQRGSRDWTGELFF.

This rearrangement joins TRBV30 to TRBJ2-1; tentative D call: TRBD2 (5 bases). Trimming stripped 2 bases from V and 2 bases from J, with 10 bases between. There are 14 residues in the CDR3. Germline loops: CDR1 GTSNPN, CDR2 SVGIG (reference sequence). The CDR3 coding sequence is TGTGCCTGGAGTCGGGCGGGCACCTACAATGAGCAGTTCTTC. The encoded protein is CAWSRAGTYNEQFF.

This clonotype was observed at least ten times. The J gene is TRBJ1-1, the V gene TRBV6-6, with TRBD1 as a possible D gene (6 bases). From germline, CDR1 is MNHNY and CDR2 SVGAGI (reference sequence). This CDR3 has 14 residues. Trimming took 7 bases from V and 7 from J, leaving 19 bases between them. The CDR3 here is CASTPSGALGEAFF. DNA for the CDR3: TGTGCCAGCACCCCTTCGGGGGCTTTGGGTGAAGCTTTCTTT.

This clonotype appeared many times. This chain joins TRBV14 and TRBJ2-2; 7 bases line up with TRBD1. Per germline, CDR1 SGHDN and CDR2 FVKESK. Germline trimming cut 1 base from V and 5 bases from J; bases unmatched to any gene: 7. The CDR3 length is 16 residues. The CDR3 bases are TGTGCCAGCAGCCAAGGGGCAGGGGGAGTGACCGGGGAGCTGTTTTTT. Protein product: CASSQGAGGVTGELFF.

The CDR3 region is CASSLVSPLHF. The CDR3 DNA sequence: TGTGCCAGCAGTTTAGTTTCACCCCTCCACTTT. The rearrangement uses TRBV12-3 or TRBV12-4 and TRBJ1-6; the D is unclear. This CDR3 contains 11 residues. V gave up 1 base and J gave up 9 bases, with 1 base separating them.

The J gene is TRBJ2-7, the V gene TRBV9; weak D call: TRBD1 (6 bases). The ends were cut back, 0 bases at V and 7 bases at J, with 11 bases in the middle. CDR3 length equals 13 residues. Per the germline V gene, CDR1 is SGDLS and CDR2 is YYNGEE. CDR3 DNA sequence: TGTGCCAGCAGCGTAGGGAGGACAGATGAGCAGTACTTC. Protein product: CASSVGRTDEQYF.

V gene TRBV7-9 combines with J gene TRBJ1-2; 11 positions agree with TRBD1. After removal of 1 base from V and 4 bases from J, the junction contained 2 bases not matched to a gene. From germline, CDR1 is SEHNR and CDR2 FQNEAQ (reference sequence). CDR3 length equals 15 residues. The CDR3 is CASSLEGTGGYGYTF. CDR3 bases: TGTGCCAGCAGCTTAGAGGGGACAGGGGGCTATGGCTACACCTTC.

Many counts were recorded for this clonotype. This chain links TRBV20-1 with TRBJ2-7; D may be TRBD1 (6 bases). This CDR3 contains 12 residues. V lost 6 bases and J lost 3, with 12 bases in between. Germline-derived CDR1 and CDR2 are DFQATT and SNEGSKA (reference sequence). DNA for the CDR3: TGCAGTGCCAGGGGCAGCCTCTACGAGCAGTACTTC. Translated: CSARGSLYEQYF.